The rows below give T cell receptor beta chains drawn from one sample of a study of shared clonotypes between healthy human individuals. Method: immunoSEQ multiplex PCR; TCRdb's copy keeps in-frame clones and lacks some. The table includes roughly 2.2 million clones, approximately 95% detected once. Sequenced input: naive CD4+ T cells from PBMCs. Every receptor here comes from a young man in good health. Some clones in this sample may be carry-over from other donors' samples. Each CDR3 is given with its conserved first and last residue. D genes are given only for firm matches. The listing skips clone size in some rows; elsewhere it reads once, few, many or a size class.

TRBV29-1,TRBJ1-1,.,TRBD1,TGCAGCGCCCTCCTGACAGGGTTTTACACTGAAGCTTTCTTT,CSALLTGFYTEAFF
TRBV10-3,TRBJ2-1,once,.,TGTGCCATCAGTGCGTTAGAAAACAATGAGCAGTTCTTC,CAISALENNEQFF
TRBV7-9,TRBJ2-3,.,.,TGTGCCGTCAAAGGGCGGGCTATCCTAGATACGCAGTATTTT,CAVKGRAILDTQYF
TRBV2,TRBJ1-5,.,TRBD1,TGTGCCAGCAGTGAAGCGACAGGGGGGTATCAGCCCCAGCATTTT,CASSEATGGYQPQHF
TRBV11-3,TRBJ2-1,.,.,TGTGCCAGCAGCAACCGATTCCCCGGCAATGAGCAGTTCTTC,CASSNRFPGNEQFF
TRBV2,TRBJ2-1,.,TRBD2,TGTGCCATCCCTAGCGGGAGGGCCTTATACAATGAGCAGTTCTTC,CAIPSGRALYNEQFF
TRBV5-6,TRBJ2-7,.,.,TGTGCCAGCAGTTCCACCAGCGGACCCTACGAGCAGTACTTC,CASSSTSGPYEQYF
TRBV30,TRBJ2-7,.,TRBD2,TGTGCCTGGAAGATGGGAGCGGGAGAGTACGAGCAGTACTTC,CAWKMGAGEYEQYF
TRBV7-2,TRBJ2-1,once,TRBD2,TGTGCCAGCAGCTTACATTTAAGCGGGAGGGGTACCTACAATGAGCAGTTCTTC,CASSLHLSGRGTYNEQFF
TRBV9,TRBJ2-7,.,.,TGTGCCAGCAGCTTGGGACCTAATCTTGTCTACGAGCAGTACTTC,CASSLGPNLVYEQYF
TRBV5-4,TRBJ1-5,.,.,TGTGCCAGCAGCACCCAGGGTCCGGGGCCGCCGGTCCAGCATTTT,CASSTQGPGPPVQHF
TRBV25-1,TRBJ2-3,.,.,TGTGCCAGCAGTGAAAGTAGCACAGATACGCAGTATTTT,CASSESSTDTQYF
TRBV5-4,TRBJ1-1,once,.,TGTGCCAGCACCCCTAAGGCAGTCGGAAGGAACACTGAAGCTTTCTTT,CASTPKAVGRNTEAFF
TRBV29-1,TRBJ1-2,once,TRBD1,TGCAGCGTCGCCAGGGACAGGGGGTTCAAGGATGGCTACACCTTC,CSVARDRGFKDGYTF
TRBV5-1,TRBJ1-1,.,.,TGCGCCAGCAGCTTGGCCCTGGGTTTGAACACTGAAGCTTTCTTT,CASSLALGLNTEAFF
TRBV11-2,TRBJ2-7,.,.,TGTGCCAGCAGCTTATCGCCACAGGGCAGTGAGCAGTACTTC,CASSLSPQGSEQYF
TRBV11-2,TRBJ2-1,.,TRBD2,TGTGCCAGCAGCTTGAGCCTAGCGGGAGTCTATGAGCAGTTCTTC,CASSLSLAGVYEQFF
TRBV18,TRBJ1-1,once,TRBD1,TGTGCCAGCTCGGTGAGGGGGACAGGGGACACTGAAGCTTTCTTT,CASSVRGTGDTEAFF
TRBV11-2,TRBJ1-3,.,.,TGTGCCAGCAGCCCACACACCGCCTCTGGAAACACCATATATTTT,CASSPHTASGNTIYF
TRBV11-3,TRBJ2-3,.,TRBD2,TGTGCCAGCAGCCCCGGTCCTGGGACTAGCGGGAGGGCAGATACGCAGTATTTT,CASSPGPGTSGRADTQYF
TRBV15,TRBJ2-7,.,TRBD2,TGTGCCACCAGCAGGGACGGGGGGGGAGGCTACGAGCAGTACTTC,CATSRDGGGGYEQYF
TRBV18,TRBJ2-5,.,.,TGTGCCAGCTCCCTTGGGGGCGGAAAAGAGACCCAGTACTTC,CASSLGGGKETQYF
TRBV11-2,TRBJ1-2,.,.,TGTGCCAGCAGCTCCCCCAATATGAGACAGACCCCATCTAACTATGGCTACACCTTC,CASSSPNMRQTPSNYGYTF
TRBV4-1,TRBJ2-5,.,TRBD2,TGCGCCAGCAGCCAAGCGAATCGGCCCGGGAGGGAGACCCAGTACTTC,CASSQANRPGRETQYF
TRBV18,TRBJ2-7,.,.,TGTGCCAGCTCACCGGGGGGCTCCTACGAGCAGTACTTC,CASSPGGSYEQYF
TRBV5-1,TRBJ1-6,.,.,TGCGCCAGCAGCTTGGACGGAATTAATTCACCCCTCCACTTT,CASSLDGINSPLHF
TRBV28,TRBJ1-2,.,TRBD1,TGTGCCAGCAGTTCCCCCAGGGGACAGGTCATCCGTGGCTACACCTTC,CASSSPRGQVIRGYTF
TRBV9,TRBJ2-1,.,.,TGTGCCAGCAGCGTTGGCGCAGCCTACAATGAGCAGTTCTTC,CASSVGAAYNEQFF
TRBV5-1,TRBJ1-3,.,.,TGCGCCAGCAGCGGTGGACTGGACAGCTCTGGAAACACCATATATTTT,CASSGGLDSSGNTIYF
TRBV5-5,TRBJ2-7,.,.,TGTGCCAGCAGCTTGTCAGGGAACTACGAGCAGTACTTC,CASSLSGNYEQYF
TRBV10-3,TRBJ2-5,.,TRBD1,TGTGCCATCAGTCCGGGACAGGGTGAGACCCAGTACTTC,CAISPGQGETQYF
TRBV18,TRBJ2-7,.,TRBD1,TGTGCCAGCTCACCGGGACAGGGGATCTACGAGCAGTACTTC,CASSPGQGIYEQYF
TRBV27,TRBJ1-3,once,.,TGTGCCAGCAGCCCGGACAGATACTCTGGAAACACCATATATTTT,CASSPDRYSGNTIYF
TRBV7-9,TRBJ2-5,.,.,TGTGCCAGCAGCTTTTCAAACGGGGCAGGGGAGACCCAGTACTTC,CASSFSNGAGETQYF
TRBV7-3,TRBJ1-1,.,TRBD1,TGTGCCAGCAGCTTCACAGGGGGGAACACTGAAGCTTTCTTT,CASSFTGGNTEAFF
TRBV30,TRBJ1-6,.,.,TGTGCCTGGAGTGTTCACGGAAATTCACCCCTCCACTTT,CAWSVHGNSPLHF
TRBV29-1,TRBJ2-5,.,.,TGCAGCGTTGAGGGCCCTCAGACCCAGTACTTC,CSVEGPQTQYF
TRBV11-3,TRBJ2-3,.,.,TGTGCCAGCAGCTTAGGGTGGCGGGGAGGCACAGATACGCAGTATTTT,CASSLGWRGGTDTQYF
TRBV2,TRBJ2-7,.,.,TGTGCCAGCAGTGAGGGCCTATCCTACGAGCAGTACTTC,CASSEGLSYEQYF